The clone carrying this TCR beta chain was detected a few times. The antigen remains unidentified. V shed 3 bases, J shed 5 bases, and the junction held 3 bases outside the gene matches. The CDR3 has 15 amino acids. Germline V gene sequence: CDR1 MGHDK, CDR2 SYGVNS. This sample is part of a study of T cells after yellow fever vaccination. Study information: Libraries from low-cell-number fractions were prepared with the SMART-Seq v4 Ultra Low Input RNA kit. Study-wide results and limits: After the booster, over 95% of CD4 and roughly nine tenths of CD8 primary-response clones were re-detected. Across the CD4 and CD8 compartments, a small share of clonotypes was present in both.

TCRdb fed the 5' RACE reads into MiXCR, producing one record per CDR3 protein. The data hold 450,000 to 650,000 distinct CDR3 sequences, with 13% observed a single time. The source was PBMCs, collected on the day of the yellow fever booster vaccination. This TCR derives from a man aged 25-40 years who received the YFV17D yellow fever vaccine. The gene calls are TRBV25-1 and TRBJ2-2; 10 nucleotides align to TRBD1. The CDR3 region is CASSEGQGWTGELFF. CDR3 bases: TGTGCCAGCAGTGAGGGACAGGGGTGGACCGGGGAGCTGTTTTTT.